A selection of T cell receptor beta chains follows, all from one sample in a study of OX40 agonist ivuxolimab in advanced cancers. TCRdb's table, derived via immunoSEQ multiplex PCR, lists solely in-frame clones and lacks some. The repertoire consists of around 60,000 clones, with about 90% occurring once and the leading ten covering around 25%. The sequenced sample was CD4+ or CD8+ T cells sorted from blood, obtained in a trial of the OX40 agonist ivuxolimab. The receptors come from an adult with an advanced solid tumor such as melanoma, head and neck, liver or kidney cancer. CDR3s leave out the opening cysteine and the closing phenylalanine or tryptophan. The D gene is left open where the match is weak.

>TRBJ2-1|TRBV16|NA
ASSQSYGASRHLSYNEQF
>TRBJ2-3|TRBV9|NA
ASSAQYTDTQY
>TRBJ2-7|TRBV28|NA
ASSLLASEQY
>TRBJ1-3|TRBV4-1|TRBD1
ASSQRPGQGSGNTIY
>TRBJ1-3|TRBV7-8|TRBD1
ASSFDPRGDTIWNTIY
>TRBJ2-2|TRBV29-1|TRBD2
SVAGTSSTGELF
>TRBJ2-1|TRBV15|TRBD2
ATSRGPEEGGINYNEQF
>TRBJ2-7|TRBV29-1|TRBD1
SVWGQGAPEQY
>TRBJ1-4|TRBV5-1|NA
ASSPAGAATNEKLF
>TRBJ2-1|TRBV5-4|NA
ASSLGALVGDEQF
>TRBJ2-3|TRBV6-4|TRBD1
ASSDGTGGTDTQY
>NA|TRBV6-5|NA
ASFRLAVHEQY
>NA|TRBV6-5|NA
ASSYSTRSEQY
>TRBJ2-5|TRBV2|TRBD2
ASRRLAGVKTQY
>TRBJ1-1|TRBV19|NA
ASISPGQGITEAF
>TRBJ1-3|TRBV2|TRBD1
ASSVTGGNTIY
>TRBJ2-3|TRBV7-9|NA
ASSTQGFTDTQY
>TRBJ2-7|TRBV4-1|NA
ASSQGTGSSYEQY
>TRBJ2-1|TRBV4-1|NA
ASSYSGASYNEQF
>TRBJ2-1|TRBV9|NA
ASSVGVGVSYNEQF
>TRBJ2-1|TRBV4-1|NA
ASSQDRAGSSYNEQF
>TRBJ1-1|TRBV28|TRBD1
ASSTDRENTEAF
>TRBJ2-1|TRBV5-1|NA
ASSLAGNNEQF
>TRBJ2-1|TRBV28|NA
ASSTPSERGGYEQF
>TRBJ2-1|TRBV9|NA
ASSVVGSSYNEQF
>TRBJ2-7|TRBV5-5|TRBD1
ASSPRAGQVVDEQY
>TRBJ2-2|TRBV30|NA
AWTPSTGELF
>TRBJ2-1|TRBV19|TRBD2
ASSPVGGLAGYEQF
>TRBJ1-3|TRBV19|NA
ASSWGTPDSGNTIY
>TRBJ2-7|TRBV7-2|NA
ASSLGEYTTEQY
>TRBJ2-7|TRBV28|TRBD2
ASITGLGTEQY
>TRBJ2-6|TRBV30|NA
AWSSPRGANVLT
>TRBJ2-1|TRBV6-5|NA
ASSYGLLNEQF
>TRBJ2-3|TRBV28|TRBD2
ASSSGLAGASDTQY
>TRBJ2-5|TRBV4-1|NA
ASSLSDRGLQETQY
>TRBJ2-1|TRBV2|TRBD2
ASSELAGGPNEQF
>TRBJ2-4|TRBV6-1|TRBD2
ASSEALWGGAKNIQY
>TRBJ2-1|TRBV19|NA
ATGEYFYNEQF
>TRBJ2-1|TRBV14|TRBD2
ASSPTSGKVEQF
>TRBJ1-2|TRBV19|TRBD1
ASRDLQGANYGYT
>TRBJ2-1|TRBV7-8|NA
ASSLPGHPKVSYNEQF
>TRBJ1-6|TRBV12-5|NA
ASGFLQTGSSYNSPLH
>TRBJ2-1|TRBV2|TRBD1
ASSAGTGVF
>TRBJ2-3|TRBV6-5|TRBD2
ASSLAGVPDTQY
>TRBJ2-3|TRBV2|TRBD2
ASSEFQLAGDTQY
>TRBJ2-1|TRBV28|TRBD2
ASSLLAGGFNEQF
>TRBJ2-1|TRBV5-1|TRBD2
ASSLGLAGDHEQF
>TRBJ2-7|TRBV5-1|NA
ASSLEVASYEQY
>TRBJ2-1|TRBV30|NA
AWATFGEQF
>TRBJ2-5|TRBV7-9|NA
ASSPHWAQETQY
>TRBJ1-5|TRBV2|NA
ASRGLSSLYQPQH
>TRBJ2-7|TRBV10-1|TRBD2
ASSPLSGEYEQY
>TRBJ1-1|TRBV6-5|NA
ASRKQGFGTEAF
>TRBJ1-2|TRBV7-9|NA
ASSLGGGYT